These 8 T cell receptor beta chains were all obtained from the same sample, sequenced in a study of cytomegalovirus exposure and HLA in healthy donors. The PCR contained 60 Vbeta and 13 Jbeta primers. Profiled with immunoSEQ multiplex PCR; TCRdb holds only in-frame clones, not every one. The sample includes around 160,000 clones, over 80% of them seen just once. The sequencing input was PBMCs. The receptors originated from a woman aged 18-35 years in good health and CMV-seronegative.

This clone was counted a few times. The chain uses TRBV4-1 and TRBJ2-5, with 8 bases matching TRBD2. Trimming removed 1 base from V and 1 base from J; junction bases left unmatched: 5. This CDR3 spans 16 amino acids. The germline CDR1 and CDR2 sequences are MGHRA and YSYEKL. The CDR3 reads CASSQAHGGAQETQYF. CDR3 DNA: TGCGCCAGCAGCCAAGCTCACGGGGGGGCCCAAGAGACCCAGTACTTC.

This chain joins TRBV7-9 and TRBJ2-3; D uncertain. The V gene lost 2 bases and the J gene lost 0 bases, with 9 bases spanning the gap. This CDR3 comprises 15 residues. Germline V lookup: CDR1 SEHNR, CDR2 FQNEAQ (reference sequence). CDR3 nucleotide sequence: TGTGCCAGCAGCTTACCGTACAGTAGCACAGATACGCAGTATTTT. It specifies CASSLPYSSTDTQYF.

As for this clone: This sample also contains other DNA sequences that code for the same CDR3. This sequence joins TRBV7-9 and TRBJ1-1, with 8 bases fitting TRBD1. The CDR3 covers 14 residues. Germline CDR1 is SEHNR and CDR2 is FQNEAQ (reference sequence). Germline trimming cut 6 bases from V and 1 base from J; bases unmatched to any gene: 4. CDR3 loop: CASRPTGGNTEAFF. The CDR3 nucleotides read TGTGCCAGCAGACCTACAGGGGGGAACACTGAAGCTTTCTTT.

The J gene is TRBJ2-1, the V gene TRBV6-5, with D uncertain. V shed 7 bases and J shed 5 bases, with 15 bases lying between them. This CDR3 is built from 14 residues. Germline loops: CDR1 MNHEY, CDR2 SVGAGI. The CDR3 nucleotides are TGTGCCAGCATTAAAAGAGGAACCCACAATGAGCAGTTCTTC. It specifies CASIKRGTHNEQFF.

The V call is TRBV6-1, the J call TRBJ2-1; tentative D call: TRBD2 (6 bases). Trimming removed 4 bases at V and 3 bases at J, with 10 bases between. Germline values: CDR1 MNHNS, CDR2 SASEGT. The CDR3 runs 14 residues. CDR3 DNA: TGTGCCAGCAGTGGTGGAGGGCTCTACAATGAGCAGTTCTTC. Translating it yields CASSGGGLYNEQFF.

CDR3 nucleotides: TGTGCCAGCAGCCTGACAGACAACTATGGCTACACCTTC. Its protein is CASSLTDNYGYTF. The V call is TRBV11-2, the J call TRBJ1-2, with a weak D call TRBD1 (5 bases). V lost 5 bases and J 2 bases, leaving 9 bases between the germline ends. This CDR3 is built from 13 residues. Germline CDR1 is SGHAT and CDR2 is FQNNGV.

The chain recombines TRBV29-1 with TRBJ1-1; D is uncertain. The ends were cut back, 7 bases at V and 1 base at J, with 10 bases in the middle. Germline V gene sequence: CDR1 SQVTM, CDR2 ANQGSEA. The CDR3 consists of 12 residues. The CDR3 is CSGKQTNTEAFF. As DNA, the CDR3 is TGCAGCGGAAAACAGACGAACACTGAAGCTTTCTTT. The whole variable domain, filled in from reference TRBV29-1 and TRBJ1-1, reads SAVISQKPSRDICQRGTSLTIQCQVDSQVTMMFWYRQQPGQSLTLIATANQGSEATYESGFVIDKFPISRPNLTFSTLTVSNMSPEDSSIYLCSGKQTNTEAFFGQGTRLTVV.

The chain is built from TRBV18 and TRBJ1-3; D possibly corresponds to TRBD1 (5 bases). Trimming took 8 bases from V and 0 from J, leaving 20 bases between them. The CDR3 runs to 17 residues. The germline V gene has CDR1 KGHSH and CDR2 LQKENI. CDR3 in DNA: TGTGCCAGCCGCGGGCGGGGCCTCCTTGACTCTGGAAACACCATATATTTT. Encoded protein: CASRGRGLLDSGNTIYF.